This T cell receptor (beta chain) came from a study of CD8+ T cells in alopecia areata. Study-wide points: The treated group had a single nonresponder, limiting CD8+ expansion-response conclusions. Within the top 100, expanded CD8+ clones significantly decreased with tofacitinib, as did scalp clonality.

V lost 3 bases, J lost 2 bases, and 4 bases stayed unmatched. Looked up from germline, CDR1 is GTSNPN and CDR2 is SVGIG (reference sequence). This CDR3 spans 13 amino acids. Turning to this clone: Its antigen remains unidentified.

The sequencing template was cDNA reverse transcribed from extracted RNA. Sequencing was performed with immunoSEQ multiplex PCR; in TCRdb, only in-frame clones are kept and a portion is missing. The table shows roughly 100,000 clones, with approximately 84% occurring only once. Treatment: oral pan-JAK inhibitor, 5-10 mg twice daily. Individuals with alopecia areata gave both lesional scalp punch biopsies and peripheral blood for collection. This chain connects TRBV30 to TRBJ2-7; TRBD2 agrees at 7 bases. The receptor's source is a human donor with alopecia areata. The specimen was CD8+ T cells sorted from blood, collected between weeks 30 and 35, from a patient treated with tofacitinib. The CDR3 nucleotides read TGTGCCTGGAGGGCGGGAGTACCCTACGAGCAGTACTTC. Translating gives CAWRAGVPYEQYF.